The rows below give T cell receptor beta chains drawn from one sample of a study of blood T cell repertoires in COVID-19. TCRdb keeps only in-frame clones here, not all; method: immunoSEQ multiplex PCR. The sample records nearly 350,000 clones, about nine tenths being singletons. The sequenced material came from peripheral blood. Receptors originate from a woman in her seventies with COVID-19, enrolled during active disease. Both conserved end residues are part of each CDR3. A D gene is named only where the DNA matches it firmly. Size tells how often a clone was seen (once, few, many) or the class of an expanded clone, and some rows leave it out.

V	J	D	size	DNA	CDR3
TRBV7-9	TRBJ2-1	TRBD2	.	TGTGCCAGCAACCGAGCGGGGGGAATAAATAATGAGCAGTTCTTC	CASNRAGGINNEQFF
TRBV11-2	TRBJ1-2	.	.	TGTGCCAGCAGCTTAAATTTCGTGGACTCCCCGAACTATGGCTACACCTTC	CASSLNFVDSPNYGYTF
TRBV4-2	TRBJ2-2	.	once	TGTGCCAGCAGCCAAGAAGGGTTAGGTGGAGGGGTCACCGGGGAGCTGTTTTTT	CASSQEGLGGGVTGELFF
TRBV7-2	TRBJ2-2	TRBD2	.	TGTGCCAGCAGCTCCCTAAGCGGGGGGCCCGGGGAGCTGTTTTTT	CASSSLSGGPGELFF
TRBV30	TRBJ1-5	.	.	TGTGCCTGGAGTCCTTATAACAATCAGCCCCAGCATTTT	CAWSPYNNQPQHF
TRBV2	TRBJ2-5	TRBD1	.	TGTGCCAGCAGTCAGGGGGTGGAGACCCAGTACTTC	CASSQGVETQYF
TRBV5-1	TRBJ1-1	TRBD1	.	TGCGCCAGTTCCTCTACAGGGGGCGCACACACTGAAGCTTTCTTT	CASSSTGGAHTEAFF
TRBV15	TRBJ1-5	.	.	TGTGCCACTCGGGGGGCGGGGAGCAATCAGCCCCAGCATTTT	CATRGAGSNQPQHF
TRBV24-1	TRBJ1-1	.	.	TGTGCCACCAGTGATTTCAGCGGGGAGGCTTTCTTT	CATSDFSGEAFF
TRBV9	TRBJ1-4	TRBD1	once	TGTGCCAGCAGCATAGACCCTTCAGGGGGTGGTGAAAAACTGTTTTTT	CASSIDPSGGGEKLFF
TRBV30	TRBJ1-1	.	.	TGTGCCTGGAGTGTACAGTTGAACACTGAAGCTTTCTTT	CAWSVQLNTEAFF
TRBV5-1	TRBJ2-7	TRBD2	.	TGCGCCAGCAGCACCGGACTAGCGGGGGGCAAGTCCTACGAGCAGTACTTC	CASSTGLAGGKSYEQYF
TRBV30	TRBJ2-7	.	.	TGTGCCTGGAGTGTAGGCAGGGAGCAGTACTTC	CAWSVGREQYF
TRBV28	TRBJ1-3	TRBD1	.	TGTGCCAGCACCCAGGACAGGGGGACTTTCTCTGGAAACACCATATATTTT	CASTQDRGTFSGNTIYF
TRBV18	TRBJ1-4	.	.	TGTGCCAGCTCACCACCCACAGGGCGTGAAAAACTGTTTTTT	CASSPPTGREKLFF
TRBV30	TRBJ2-5	TRBD2	.	TGTGCCTGGAGTGTGACTAGCGGGGGGATGGTCGGACGAGAGACCCAGTACTTC	CAWSVTSGGMVGRETQYF
TRBV27	TRBJ1-5	TRBD1	.	TGTGCCAGCAGTTTTCGCCGGGACAGCCATCAGCCCCAGCATTTT	CASSFRRDSHQPQHF
TRBV9	TRBJ2-3	.	once	TGTGCCAGCAGCGTAGGGGGGCGGGCAGATACGCAGTATTTT	CASSVGGRADTQYF
TRBV2	TRBJ1-1	.	.	TGTGCCAGCAGTGCGAACGTACTGAGTGAAGCTTTCTTT	CASSANVLSEAFF
TRBV15	TRBJ1-4	.	.	TGTGCCACCAGCAGACCTCCGGGGGGAGGGGATGAAAAACTGTTTTTT	CATSRPPGGGDEKLFF
TRBV7-2	TRBJ2-7	.	.	TGTGCCAGCAGCTTTACTTACGAGCAGTACTTC	CASSFTYEQYF
TRBV6-5	TRBJ1-2	.	.	TGTGCCAGCAGTAGGGGCCTACCAGAGGTCTATGGCTACACCTTC	CASSRGLPEVYGYTF
TRBV5-8	TRBJ1-3	.	.	TGTGCCAGCAGCGACAGTTACGGAAACACCATATATTTT	CASSDSYGNTIYF
TRBV28	TRBJ2-3	.	.	TGTGCCAGCAATTCCGCAGGACTCCTCTCCGACACAGATACGCAGTATTTT	CASNSAGLLSDTDTQYF
TRBV19	TRBJ2-4	TRBD1	.	TGTGCCAGTAGTACGGGACAGGGGGGGACCAAAAACATTCAGTACTTC	CASSTGQGGTKNIQYF
TRBV3-1/TRBV3-2	TRBJ2-1	TRBD2	.	TGTGCCAGCAGCCAGAGCGGGGGTCCTTACAATGAGCAGTTCTTC	CASSQSGGPYNEQFF
TRBV5-1	TRBJ1-4	.	.	TGCGCCAGCAGCTTGGAAAGGGGAAATGAAAAACTGTTTTTT	CASSLERGNEKLFF
TRBV29-1	TRBJ2-7	.	.	TGCAGCGTACCCGGGTCCTCGCCCCCCTACGAGCAGTACTTC	CSVPGSSPPYEQYF
TRBV6-2/TRBV6-3	TRBJ1-5	.	.	TGTGCCAGCAGCAACACACCGGGGAGACGGTATAGCAATCAGCCCCAGCATTTT	CASSNTPGRRYSNQPQHF
TRBV29-1	TRBJ1-2	TRBD1	.	TGCAGCGTTGCCCAGGGGGAATTCTATGGCTACACCTTC	CSVAQGEFYGYTF
TRBV29-1	TRBJ1-1	.	.	TGCAGCGTTGAAGATCCAGTGAACACTGAAGCTTTCTTT	CSVEDPVNTEAFF
TRBV18	TRBJ2-1	.	.	TGTGCCAGCTCACCACCCGTCGGTAGGTTCTTC	CASSPPVGRFF
TRBV28	TRBJ1-2	TRBD1	.	TGTGCCAGCAGTTTATCGATACAGGGGGACTTCCGGCATGGCTACACCTTC	CASSLSIQGDFRHGYTF
TRBV28	TRBJ2-3	.	.	TGTGCCAGCAGTCCTCTCTACGCTAGCACAGATACGCAGTATTTT	CASSPLYASTDTQYF
TRBV6-5	TRBJ1-1	.	.	TGTGCCAGCAGTTACTCGAGTGGAGGAGGTGAAGCTTTCTTT	CASSYSSGGGEAFF
TRBV7-2	TRBJ2-5	TRBD1	.	TGTGCCAGCAGCTTAGTGAAAGGGACAGAAGAGACCCAGTACTTC	CASSLVKGTEETQYF